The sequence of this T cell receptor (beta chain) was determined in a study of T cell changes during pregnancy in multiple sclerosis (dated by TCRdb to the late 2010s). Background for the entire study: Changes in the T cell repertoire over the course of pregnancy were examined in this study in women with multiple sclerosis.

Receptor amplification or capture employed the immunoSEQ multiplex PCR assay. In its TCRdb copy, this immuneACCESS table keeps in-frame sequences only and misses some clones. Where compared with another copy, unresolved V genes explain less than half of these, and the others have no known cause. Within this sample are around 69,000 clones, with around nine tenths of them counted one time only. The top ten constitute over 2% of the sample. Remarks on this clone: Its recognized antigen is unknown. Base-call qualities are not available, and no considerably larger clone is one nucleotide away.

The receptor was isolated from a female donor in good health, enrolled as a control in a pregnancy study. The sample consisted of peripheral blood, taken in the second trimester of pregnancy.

The DNA sequence is TGCGCCAGCAGCCAAGTATTACAGGGAGGGGGCTACACCTTC. The encoded protein is CASSQVLQGGGYTF. The chain joins TRBV4-3 to TRBJ1-2, with TRBD1 perhaps the D gene, on 6 matching bases. V is clipped by 1 base and J by 8 bases, and the sequence between their germline boundaries is 14 bases long. From the germline V gene, CDR1 is LGHNA and CDR2 is YSLEER. The CDR3 covers 14 residues, taking in both the cysteine and the phenylalanine. The retained sequence is limited to the CDR3, 42 bases, with the frame set at the first base.